Sequencing of this T cell receptor beta chain was carried out in a study of graft-versus-host responses after intestinal transplantation. Method: immunoSEQ multiplex PCR; TCRdb's copy keeps in-frame clones and lacks some. Among around 21,000 clones listed, less than 40% were seen once. Stimulators, 200,000 irradiated and violet-dye-labeled cells, were plated with 200,000 CFSE-labeled responder cells. The CDR3 length is 16 residues. Trimming left V 1 base short and J 0 bases short, with 10 bases between. CDR1 is MGHRA and CDR2 is YSYEKL in the germline V gene. There are a few counts of this clone. This clonotype was sampled from a human patient who received an intestinal transplant. Sequenced material: alloreactive CD8+ T cells from a mixed lymphocyte reaction culture, taken before intestinal transplant. Subset meaning: CFSE-low proliferating T cells sorted from roughly 6-day pre-transplant mixed lymphocyte reaction (GvH or HvG direction). The V and J genes are TRBV4-1 and TRBJ2-1, with a weak D call TRBD2 (7 bases). CDR3 in amino acids: CASSQGRGRSYNEQFF. Here the CDR3 DNA reads TGCGCCAGCAGCCAAGGGCGGGGGCGCTCCTACAATGAGCAGTTCTTC.